This TCR beta chain was recorded in a study of T cells in Graves' hyperthyroidism and ophthalmopathy. Study-wide findings and caveats: Blood shared most expanded thyroid clonotypes above 0.001.

Exclusion criteria comprised uncontrolled infection, other autoimmune disease, pregnancy or lactation. The sample of blood was obtained at first hyperthyroidism diagnosis (before any ophthalmopathy symptoms). Amplification of TCR beta CDR3 regions used RNA as the template. The TCR CDR3 first-round RT-PCR relied on the HTBI primer set. MiXCR, run by TCRdb on the multiplex PCR reads, gives a single entry per CDR3 protein. Of approximately 270,000 distinct CDR3 sequences listed, approximately 14% were seen once; the top ten hold more than 10%. This clonotype came up many times. The antigen is unknown. The sequencing input was blood. The sequence was obtained from a woman aged 35 to 49 with Graves' hyperthyroidism that later progressed to Graves' ophthalmopathy.

In DNA form, the CDR3 reads TGTGCCAGCAGCAAGGACAGGGTTTTTGGCTACACCTTC. Translation: CASSKDRVFGYTF. The chain couples TRBV7-2 to TRBJ1-2; 8 bases fit TRBD1. The CDR3 has 13 amino acids. V was clipped by 5 bases and J by 7 bases; unmatched bases: 6. Germline assignment: CDR1 SGHTA and CDR2 FQGNSA.